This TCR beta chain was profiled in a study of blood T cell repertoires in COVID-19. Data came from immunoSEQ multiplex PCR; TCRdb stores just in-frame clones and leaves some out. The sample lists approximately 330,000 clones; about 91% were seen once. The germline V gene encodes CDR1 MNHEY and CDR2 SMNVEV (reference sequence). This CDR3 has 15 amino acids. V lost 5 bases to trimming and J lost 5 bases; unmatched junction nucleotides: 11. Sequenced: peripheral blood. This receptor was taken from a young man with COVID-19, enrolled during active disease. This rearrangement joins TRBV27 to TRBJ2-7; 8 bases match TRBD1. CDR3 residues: CASSQGTGLWDEQYF. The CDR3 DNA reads TGTGCCAGCAGTCAGGGGACAGGACTATGGGACGAGCAGTACTTC.